This TCR beta chain comes out of a study of blood T cell repertoires in COVID-19. The V and J ends lost 1 base and 7 bases respectively, with 8 bases between them. This CDR3 has 14 amino acids. The germline gives CDR1 LGHNA, CDR2 YSLEER. Repertoires were generated with immunoSEQ multiplex PCR, while TCRdb's copy carries only in-frame clones and drops some. The repertoire holds fewer than 400,000 clones, 87% seen once, with approximately 9% in the top ten. This clone was recorded a few times. The receptor was derived from a woman in her late teens or twenties who had recovered from COVID-19. Sequencing was done on a sample of PBMCs or T cells enriched from blood (not recorded which). The chain carries TRBV4-3 and TRBJ1-6, with D hard to call. CDR3: CASSQGMENSPLHF. CDR3 coding DNA: TGCGCCAGCAGCCAAGGGATGGAGAATTCACCCCTCCACTTT.